This T cell receptor (beta chain) was identified in a study of Graves' ophthalmopathy and Graves' hyperthyroidism. Across the whole study: Blood was drawn at initial diagnosis, before any treatment. Whole-study findings and limits: Discrimination between ophthalmopathy and stable hyperthyroidism by a 13-signature model showed approximately 89% sensitivity and more than 65% specificity.

The CDR3 spans 15 residues. In germline, CDR1 is MNHNS, CDR2 SASEGT. V shed 4 bases, J shed 5 bases, and the junction held 11 bases outside the gene matches. As the template, RNA transcripts were used to amplify TCR beta CDR3 regions. RT-PCR was first run with HTBI primers, then multiplex PCR in a second round. TCRdb processed the multiplex PCR reads anew with MiXCR; each CDR3 protein has one entry. The sample yields about 400,000 distinct CDR3 sequences, around 17% seen once. Diagnoses were established from clinical symptoms, serum thyroxine, TRAb, thyroid ultrasound and orbital computed tomography. As for this clonotype: Its matching antigen is unknown.

The receptor's source is a woman between 18 and 30 years old with Graves' ophthalmopathy. What was sequenced was peripheral blood. The chain recombines TRBV6-1 with TRBJ2-7, with 7 bases identical to TRBD1. The CDR3 loop is CASSVTGTARHEQYF. CDR3 DNA sequence: TGTGCCAGCAGTGTCACCGGGACAGCCCGTCACGAGCAGTACTTC.